This TCR beta chain appears in the sequencing data of a study of blood T cell repertoires in COVID-19. In the study's own analysis: Cell counts per sample came from amplifying reference gene primers. The table came from immunoSEQ multiplex PCR; TCRdb's copy has only in-frame clones and leaves some out. V, J and clone size were drawn from that table, and D and trimming were deduced from the DNA. The sample records about 210,000 clones, approximately 86% being singletons. V dropped 4 bases and J dropped 6; count of bases not matched to a gene: 7. Germline CDR1 and CDR2: SGHRS and YFSETQ. This CDR3 is 15 amino acids long.

The specimen was peripheral blood. This rearrangement joins TRBV5-1 to TRBJ2-1; 10 bases fit TRBD2. This sequence was found in a man in his 60s with COVID-19, enrolled during active disease. CDR3 amino acids: CASSLLAGEVNEQFF. The CDR3 region has the DNA TGCGCCAGCAGCCTGCTAGCGGGAGAGGTCAATGAGCAGTTCTTC.